Described below is a single TCR beta chain sequence and its context. Its specificity is not known. These data belong to a study of T cell responses to AZD1222 COVID-19 vaccine. Study-level results: Clonal diversity was possibly underestimated, and white British individuals and females predominated among donors.

The assay was immunoSEQ multiplex PCR, and TCRdb's table has in-frame clones only and misses some. The sample includes 120,000 to 150,000 clones, 80% to 90% of them seen just once. The CDR3 consists of 16 residues. Germline lookup yields CDR1 KGHSH and CDR2 LQKENI. V was cut by 1 base and J by 2 bases, with 14 bases left in between. The V gene is TRBV18, the J gene TRBJ2-5; D is tentatively TRBD1 or TRBD2 (5 bases each). The receptor comes from an adult in good health. Sequenced material: peripheral blood, taken on day 0 of AZD1222 vaccination. The CDR3 sequence is CASSPRGNLGQETQYF. In DNA, the CDR3 is TGTGCCAGCTCACCACGGGGGAACTTGGGGCAAGAGACCCAGTACTTC.